This TCR beta chain was sequenced in a study of T cell repertoires in cytomegalovirus infection. MiXCR, run by TCRdb on the reads, gives a single entry per CDR3 protein. The data hold around 300,000 distinct CDR3 sequences, with around 25% observed a single time. With V trimmed by 2 bases and J by 4 bases, 7 bases remained unmatched. Per the germline V gene, CDR1 is LNHDA and CDR2 is SQIVND (reference sequence). The CDR3 contains 16 residues. Study-level results: Cumulative frequency of public TCR beta families picked out carriers of CMV plus the relevant HLA. The response measured ex vivo was dominated by TCR beta clonotypes (HLA-C-restricted and CMV-specific).

This clonotype was counted only a few times. Its specificity is unknown. This receptor was identified in a human donor in good health (CMV status not recorded). Some clones in this sample may be carry-over from other donors' samples. This specimen consisted of cultured PBMCs, obtained from culture after CMV antigen stimulation. This chain joins TRBV19 and TRBJ2-2; 7 positions agree with TRBD1. This CDR3 is CASSILQGQGTGELFF. The CDR3 coding sequence is TGTGCCAGTAGTATACTACAGGGGCAGGGCACCGGGGAGCTGTTTTTT.